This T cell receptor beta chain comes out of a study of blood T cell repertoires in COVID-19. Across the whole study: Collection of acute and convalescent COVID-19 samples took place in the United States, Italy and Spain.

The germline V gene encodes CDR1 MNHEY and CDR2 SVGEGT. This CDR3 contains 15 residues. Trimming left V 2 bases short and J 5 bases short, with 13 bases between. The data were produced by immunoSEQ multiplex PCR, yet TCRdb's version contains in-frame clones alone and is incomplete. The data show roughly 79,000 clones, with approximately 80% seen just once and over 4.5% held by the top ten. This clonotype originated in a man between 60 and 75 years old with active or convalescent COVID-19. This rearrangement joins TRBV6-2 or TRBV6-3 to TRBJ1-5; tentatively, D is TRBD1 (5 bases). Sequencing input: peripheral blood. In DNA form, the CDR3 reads TGTGCCAGCAGTTACGGAGGGGCGAGTGATCAGCCCCAGCATTTT. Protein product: CASSYGGASDQPQHF.